A selection of T cell receptor beta chains follows, all from one sample in a study of T-cell memory formation after mild COVID-19. One entry per CDR3 protein results from TCRdb running MiXCR on the 5' RACE reads. This sample has 250,000 or so distinct CDR3 sequences; under 20% occur once, and the top ten carry 20% to 25%. Sequencing was done on a sample of PBMCs or a T cell subset sorted from them (not recorded which). The receptors derive from a man between 18 and 29 years old who had mild COVID-19 (a few samples of this study predate the infection). Cell type and time point are not known. CDR3s include the opening cysteine and the closing phenylalanine or tryptophan. A D gene is named only where the DNA matches it firmly. Clone sizes are given selectively: once, few, many, or a class where the clone is expanded.

TRBV20-1,TRBJ2-3,NA,NA,TGCAGTGCTAGAGTGTTCGCTGGAGATACGCAGTATTTT,CSARVFAGDTQYF
TRBV2,TRBJ1-1,NA,few,TGTGCCAGCAGCAGACAGAGCATCATGAACACTGAAGCTTTCTTT,CASSRQSIMNTEAFF
TRBV29-1,TRBJ2-5,NA,few,TGCAGCGTTGAAGATCCTAATCGGGAGACCCAGTACTTC,CSVEDPNRETQYF
TRBV18,TRBJ2-1,NA,NA,TGTGCCAGCTCACCGCTTATGCAGGAGTCTAATGAGCAGTTCTTC,CASSPLMQESNEQFF
TRBV11-2,TRBJ2-1,NA,NA,TGTGCCAGCAGCTTATCTCCCAAGAATGAGCAGTTCTTC,CASSLSPKNEQFF
TRBV19,TRBJ1-2,NA,NA,TGTGCCAGTAGTATCGCCTTGGAGGCTGGCTACACCTTC,CASSIALEAGYTF
TRBV5-1,TRBJ2-2,NA,many,TGCGCCAGCAGCCCCCCGACCTACACGGGGGAGCTGTTTTTT,CASSPPTYTGELFF
TRBV6-2/TRBV6-3,TRBJ2-7,TRBD1,few,TGTGCCAGCAGTCAAGGGACAGTGTCCTACGAGCAGTACTTC,CASSQGTVSYEQYF
TRBV28,TRBJ1-1,NA,NA,TGTGCCAGCAGTTTACCCGTAGGGGCAGGGGCGGCCACTGAAGCTTTCTTT,CASSLPVGAGAATEAFF
TRBV24-1,TRBJ1-4,NA,few,TGTGCCACCAGTTCAGGAGACGCACGAGGTGAAAAACTGTTTTTT,CATSSGDARGEKLFF
TRBV12-3/TRBV12-4,TRBJ1-2,NA,NA,TGTGCCAGCAATTCTGCGTCTGTTGGCTACACCTTC,CASNSASVGYTF
TRBV7-7,TRBJ2-2,NA,few,TGTGCCATCGTCCCACAGGGGAACACCGGGGAGCTGTTTTTT,CAIVPQGNTGELFF
TRBV6-2/TRBV6-3,TRBJ1-2,NA,few,TGTGCCAGCAGTGAGAACTATGGCTACACCTTC,CASSENYGYTF
TRBV12-3/TRBV12-4,TRBJ1-4,NA,few,TGTGCCAGCAGTGTACAGGGTGAAAAACTGTTTTTT,CASSVQGEKLFF
TRBV6-6,TRBJ2-5,TRBD1,NA,TGTGCCAGCAGTGAGCCGGGACAGGGGAAAGAGACCCAGTACTTC,CASSEPGQGKETQYF
TRBV20-1,TRBJ2-3,NA,once,TGCAGTGCTTGGGTCTCATTAGGAACAGATACGCAGTATTTT,CSAWVSLGTDTQYF
TRBV12-3/TRBV12-4,TRBJ1-1,NA,few,TGTGCCAGCAGTGGTATTGAAGCTTTCTTT,CASSGIEAFF
TRBV7-3,TRBJ2-1,NA,many,TGTGCCAGCAGCTTCAGGGGAGCCAATGAGCAGTTCTTC,CASSFRGANEQFF
TRBV12-3/TRBV12-4,TRBJ1-5,NA,few,TGTGCCAGCAGTTTGTCAGGTTTGAATCAGCCCCAGCATTTT,CASSLSGLNQPQHF
TRBV6-4,TRBJ2-1,NA,NA,TGTGCCAGCAGTGAGGACAAAGGGTACAATGAGCAGTTCTTC,CASSEDKGYNEQFF
TRBV9,TRBJ2-3,TRBD2,NA,TGTGCCAGCAGCGGTGGGGCGGGAGATTGGCGAGATACGCAGTATTTT,CASSGGAGDWRDTQYF
TRBV20-1,TRBJ2-1,TRBD1,NA,TGCAGTGCTTACGGGGACAGGAACTACAATGAGCAGTTCTTC,CSAYGDRNYNEQFF
TRBV18,TRBJ2-7,NA,few,TGTGCCAGCTCACCAGGGGTAGCCTACGAGCAGTACTTC,CASSPGVAYEQYF
TRBV3-1,TRBJ1-2,TRBD1,NA,TGTGCCAGCAGCCCCGGGACAGAGCGGGGCTACACCTTC,CASSPGTERGYTF
TRBV7-3,TRBJ1-2,TRBD1,NA,TGTGCCAGCAGCTTAACAGACAGGGGAGGCGGCTACACCTTC,CASSLTDRGGGYTF
TRBV12-3/TRBV12-4,TRBJ2-1,NA,NA,TGTGCCAGCAGGGACGGCACAGGGCAGTTCTTC,CASRDGTGQFF
TRBV5-1,TRBJ2-1,NA,NA,TGCGCCAGCAGCCCGGACAGTAAAAAGCAGTTCTTC,CASSPDSKKQFF
TRBV7-8,TRBJ2-5,NA,NA,TGTGCCAGCAGCACGAAACCCGGGCTCCAAGAGACCCAGTACTTC,CASSTKPGLQETQYF
TRBV7-3,TRBJ1-1,NA,NA,TGTGCCAGCAGCCTCGGACTGTACACTGAAGCTTTCTTT,CASSLGLYTEAFF
TRBV6-5,TRBJ2-3,NA,NA,TGTGCCAGCAGTTACTCGCGCGTCACAGATACGCAGTATTTT,CASSYSRVTDTQYF
TRBV7-3,TRBJ1-6,TRBD1,few,TGTGCCAGCAGCCCGATACCGGGACAGGGAGGCTCACCCCTCCACTTT,CASSPIPGQGGSPLHF
TRBV20-1,TRBJ2-5,NA,NA,TGCAGTGCTAGAGAGATGGTGCGGGGTTCAGAGACCCAGTACTTC,CSAREMVRGSETQYF
TRBV9,TRBJ2-3,NA,NA,TGTGCCAGCAGCGTCCAGGGCCCAGATACGCAGTATTTT,CASSVQGPDTQYF
TRBV6-5,TRBJ2-7,TRBD2,few,TGTGCCAGTAGCGGGGGGGGAAACGAGCAGTACTTC,CASSGGGNEQYF
TRBV5-4,TRBJ2-1,TRBD2,few,TGTGCCAGCAGCTTGGAACTAGCGGGGGGGCCGTCCAATGAGCAGTTCTTC,CASSLELAGGPSNEQFF
TRBV7-6,TRBJ1-1,NA,few,TGTGCCAGCAGCTTAGAGGCTGTCGGCACTGAAGCTTTCTTT,CASSLEAVGTEAFF
TRBV9,TRBJ2-5,NA,few,TGTGCCAGCAGCCCCCGGGGGGCACAGGGGGTGGAGGAGACCCAGTACTTC,CASSPRGAQGVEETQYF
TRBV27,TRBJ1-2,TRBD1,NA,TGTGCCAGCAGTCACTATCGACAGGGGGAGGGCTACACCTTC,CASSHYRQGEGYTF
TRBV4-2,TRBJ1-4,TRBD1,few,TGTGCCAGCAGCCAAGATCCGGGACAGAATGAAAAACTGTTTTTT,CASSQDPGQNEKLFF
TRBV25-1,TRBJ2-5,NA,NA,TGTGCCAGCAGTGAACCAACCGAAAAAGAGACCCAGTACTTC,CASSEPTEKETQYF
TRBV18,TRBJ2-4,NA,NA,TGTGCCAGCTCACCACCCGAGGGGGAGAGAAACATTCAGTACTTC,CASSPPEGERNIQYF
TRBV7-2,TRBJ2-3,NA,NA,TGTGCCAGCAGCTTAGATCGCTACACAGATACGCAGTATTTT,CASSLDRYTDTQYF
TRBV2,TRBJ2-2,TRBD2,few,TGTGCCAGCAGTGTCCCCCTCGGCGGGGGGACCGGGGAGCTGTTTTTT,CASSVPLGGGTGELFF
TRBV27,TRBJ2-2,NA,few,TGTGCCAGCAGTCTTACTCCTCTCGGCGTAGACACCGGGGAGCTGTTTTTT,CASSLTPLGVDTGELFF
TRBV4-1,TRBJ2-5,NA,NA,TGCGCCAGCAGCCAAGAGAACGGGGAGGAGACCCAGTACTTC,CASSQENGEETQYF
TRBV21-1,TRBJ1-2,NA,few,TGTGCCACCCCTAAAAAGAGAGTCAGGGGGTTTGACTATGGCTACACCTTC,CATPKKRVRGFDYGYTF
TRBV29-1,TRBJ2-7,TRBD1,few,TGCAGCGTTGATTCCGGGACAGAGGTCTACGAGCAGTACTTC,CSVDSGTEVYEQYF
TRBV20-1,TRBJ2-5,NA,few,TGCAGTGCTAGAGTCCCGTCGAGGCAAGAGACCCAGTACTTC,CSARVPSRQETQYF